This TCR beta chain was retrieved from a study of cytomegalovirus exposure and HLA in healthy donors. Findings and caveats of the study: Later work found most CMV-associated TCR beta chains apparently HLA-restricted. Presence/absence analyses assumed roughly uniform sequencing depth across donors.

After removal of 2 bases from V and 6 bases from J, the junction contained 6 bases not matched to a gene. Germline CDR1 reads SGDLS; CDR2 reads YYNGEE. This CDR3 is built from 14 residues. PCR primers comprised 60 Vbeta and 13 Jbeta primers. TCRdb keeps only in-frame clones here, not all; method: immunoSEQ multiplex PCR. The sample has about 110,000 clones, roughly 68% seen once. In regard to this clone: Antigen specificity is unknown.

Sequencing was performed on PBMCs. This chain connects TRBV9 to TRBJ1-1, with 8 nucleotides matching TRBD1. The clonotype originates from a young woman in good health and CMV-seronegative. CDR3: CASSVDQGAPEAFF. CDR3 bases: TGTGCCAGCAGCGTCGACCAGGGGGCCCCTGAAGCTTTCTTT.